This is a list of T cell receptor beta chains from one sample in a study of post-analysis software for immune sequencing data. A single record per CDR3 protein comes from TCRdb applying MiXCR to the PCR reads. The sample holds about 800,000 distinct CDR3 sequences, less than 35% seen once. Sequencing input: blood. These receptors all stem from a girl aged 5-17 years with multiple sclerosis. The CDR3 runs from the conserved cysteine through the conserved F or W. The D gene is left open where the match is weak. The size field is filled for only some rows; it gives once, few, many or a size class.

CDR3aa: CASSSRLADTDTQYF
CDR3nt: TGTGCCAGCAGCTCCAGGCTAGCGGACACGGATACGCAGTATTTT
v_gene: TRBV7-9
j_gene: TRBJ2-3
d_gene: TRBD2
abundance: few

CDR3aa: CATSTARVRSTDTQYF
CDR3nt: TGTGCCACCAGCACAGCCCGGGTCCGATCCACAGATACGCAGTATTTT
v_gene: TRBV15
j_gene: TRBJ2-3
d_gene: .
abundance: few

CDR3aa: CASSTDPYEQYF
CDR3nt: TGTGCCAGCAGTACGGATCCCTACGAGCAGTACTTC
v_gene: TRBV12-3/TRBV12-4
j_gene: TRBJ2-7
d_gene: .
abundance: .

CDR3aa: CTTSRDRVGGQFF
CDR3nt: TGTACCACCAGCAGAGATAGAGTGGGGGGCCAGTTCTTC
v_gene: TRBV15
j_gene: TRBJ2-1
d_gene: .
abundance: .

CDR3aa: CASSTGGTLQETQYF
CDR3nt: TGTGCCAGCAGCACGGGGGGGACTCTCCAAGAGACCCAGTACTTC
v_gene: TRBV7-2
j_gene: TRBJ2-5
d_gene: TRBD2
abundance: few

CDR3aa: CASSQPGQGSQPQHF
CDR3nt: TGCGCCAGCAGCCAACCGGGACAGGGAAGCCAGCCCCAGCATTTT
v_gene: TRBV4-1
j_gene: TRBJ1-5
d_gene: TRBD1
abundance: .

CDR3aa: CASAEVTGGRMNEQFF
CDR3nt: TGTGCCAGCGCCGAGGTGACAGGGGGCCGGATGAATGAGCAGTTCTTC
v_gene: TRBV28
j_gene: TRBJ2-1
d_gene: TRBD1
abundance: few

CDR3aa: CASSQDYGQGHQPQHF
CDR3nt: TGCGCCAGCAGCCAAGACTATGGACAGGGACATCAGCCCCAGCATTTT
v_gene: TRBV4-1
j_gene: TRBJ1-5
d_gene: TRBD1
abundance: many

CDR3aa: CSAPLEGQETQYF
CDR3nt: TGCAGTGCCCCACTGGAGGGGCAAGAGACCCAGTACTTC
v_gene: TRBV20-1
j_gene: TRBJ2-5
d_gene: .
abundance: few

CDR3aa: CASSFSPRGANVLTF
CDR3nt: TGTGCCAGCAGCTTTTCCCCCCGGGGGGCCAACGTCCTGACTTTC
v_gene: TRBV7-2
j_gene: TRBJ2-6
d_gene: .
abundance: few

CDR3aa: CSARGTSGRTGYNEQFF
CDR3nt: TGCAGTGCACGCGGGACTAGCGGGAGAACGGGCTACAATGAGCAGTTCTTC
v_gene: TRBV20-1
j_gene: TRBJ2-1
d_gene: TRBD2
abundance: .

CDR3aa: CSARAPDSGYKTQYF
CDR3nt: TGCAGTGCTAGGGCACCCGATAGCGGGTATAAGACCCAGTACTTC
v_gene: TRBV20-1
j_gene: TRBJ2-5
d_gene: TRBD2
abundance: .

CDR3aa: CSGVDGYEQYF
CDR3nt: TGCAGCGGGGTAGACGGCTACGAGCAGTACTTC
v_gene: TRBV29-1
j_gene: TRBJ2-7
d_gene: .
abundance: many

CDR3aa: CASSQDVVYYGTAFF
CDR3nt: TGTGCCAGCAGCCAAGATGTCGTCTACTACGGGACGGCTTTCTTT
v_gene: TRBV3-1
j_gene: TRBJ1-1
d_gene: .
abundance: few

CDR3aa: CASSFQEPSSTDTQYF
CDR3nt: TGCGCCAGCAGCTTTCAAGAGCCGTCCAGCACAGATACGCAGTATTTT
v_gene: TRBV5-1
j_gene: TRBJ2-3
d_gene: .
abundance: few

CDR3aa: CASSTLPGQGVNEQFF
CDR3nt: TGCGCCAGCAGCACATTACCGGGACAGGGAGTCAATGAGCAGTTCTTC
v_gene: TRBV5-1
j_gene: TRBJ2-1
d_gene: TRBD1
abundance: .

CDR3aa: CASSSGTAANTQYF
CDR3nt: TGTGCCAGCAGCTCCGGGACGGCCGCCAATACGCAGTATTTT
v_gene: TRBV9
j_gene: TRBJ2-3
d_gene: .
abundance: few

CDR3aa: CASSLQVGAETQYF
CDR3nt: TGTGCCAGCAGCCTTCAGGTCGGGGCGGAGACCCAGTACTTC
v_gene: TRBV7-2
j_gene: TRBJ2-5
d_gene: .
abundance: few

CDR3aa: CASKTSGGTYEQYF
CDR3nt: TGCGCCAGCAAAACTAGCGGGGGTACCTACGAGCAGTACTTC
v_gene: TRBV5-1
j_gene: TRBJ2-7
d_gene: TRBD2
abundance: few

CDR3aa: CASSSLAEDEQFF
CDR3nt: TGCGCCAGCAGCTCCTTGGCGGAGGATGAGCAGTTCTTC
v_gene: TRBV5-1
j_gene: TRBJ2-1
d_gene: .
abundance: few

CDR3aa: CASADIWSAETQYF
CDR3nt: TGTGCCAGCGCCGACATCTGGAGCGCCGAGACCCAGTACTTC
v_gene: TRBV7-9
j_gene: TRBJ2-5
d_gene: .
abundance: .

CDR3aa: CASNRGANQPQHF
CDR3nt: TGTGCCAGCAACAGGGGCGCCAATCAGCCCCAGCATTTT
v_gene: TRBV12-3/TRBV12-4
j_gene: TRBJ1-5
d_gene: TRBD1
abundance: .

CDR3aa: CASSFTVSSGANVLTF
CDR3nt: TGCGCCAGCAGCTTTACAGTTTCCTCTGGGGCCAACGTCCTGACTTTC
v_gene: TRBV5-1
j_gene: TRBJ2-6
d_gene: .
abundance: .

CDR3aa: CSGPGAERQPQHF
CDR3nt: TGCAGTGGCCCGGGGGCGGAAAGGCAGCCCCAGCATTTT
v_gene: TRBV20-1
j_gene: TRBJ1-5
d_gene: .
abundance: .

CDR3aa: CASSYEGAETQYF
CDR3nt: TGTGCCAGCAGTTACGAGGGGGCAGAGACCCAGTACTTC
v_gene: TRBV6-6
j_gene: TRBJ2-5
d_gene: TRBD1
abundance: few

CDR3aa: CASSIPTQGGRDTQYF
CDR3nt: TGTGCCAGCAGCATTCCGACACAGGGAGGCAGGGATACGCAGTATTTT
v_gene: TRBV7-9
j_gene: TRBJ2-3
d_gene: .
abundance: .

CDR3aa: CASSLTGPPGNEQFF
CDR3nt: TGCGCCAGCAGCTTGACCGGGCCACCTGGTAATGAGCAGTTCTTC
v_gene: TRBV5-1
j_gene: TRBJ2-1
d_gene: .
abundance: few

CDR3aa: CASSPSATSGSSRDEQFF
CDR3nt: TGTGCCAGCTCACCGAGTGCGACTAGCGGGAGTAGTAGGGATGAGCAGTTCTTC
v_gene: TRBV18
j_gene: TRBJ2-1
d_gene: TRBD2
abundance: .

CDR3aa: CASIGGQGGTDTQYF
CDR3nt: TGTGCCAGCATCGGGGGGCAGGGGGGGACAGATACGCAGTATTTT
v_gene: TRBV5-6
j_gene: TRBJ2-3
d_gene: .
abundance: .

CDR3aa: CSARVSPDSNQPQHF
CDR3nt: TGCAGTGCTAGAGTTTCGCCAGATAGCAATCAGCCCCAGCATTTT
v_gene: TRBV20-1
j_gene: TRBJ1-5
d_gene: .
abundance: .

CDR3aa: CASSPGLAQSSYNEQFF
CDR3nt: TGTGCCAGCAGCCCTGGACTAGCGCAGAGCTCCTACAATGAGCAGTTCTTC
v_gene: TRBV3-1
j_gene: TRBJ2-1
d_gene: TRBD2
abundance: .

CDR3aa: CASSYYRGGELFF
CDR3nt: TGTGCCAGCAGTTACTACAGGGGAGGGGAGCTGTTTTTT
v_gene: TRBV12-3/TRBV12-4
j_gene: TRBJ2-2
d_gene: TRBD1
abundance: .

CDR3aa: CASSQDRGRVNYGYTF
CDR3nt: TGCGCCAGCAGCCAAGACAGGGGGCGAGTAAACTATGGCTACACCTTC
v_gene: TRBV4-1
j_gene: TRBJ1-2
d_gene: TRBD1
abundance: many

CDR3aa: CAVKIRGGANVLTF
CDR3nt: TGTGCCGTTAAAATTCGGGGAGGGGCCAACGTCCTGACTTTC
v_gene: TRBV10-3
j_gene: TRBJ2-6
d_gene: .
abundance: few

CDR3aa: CASSVGTSVAYEQYF
CDR3nt: TGTGCCAGCAGCGTTGGGACTAGCGTAGCCTACGAGCAGTACTTC
v_gene: TRBV7-6
j_gene: TRBJ2-7
d_gene: TRBD2
abundance: few

CDR3aa: CATMEGTGSQPRHF
CDR3nt: TGTGCCACAATGGAGGGGACAGGGAGTCAGCCCCGGCATTTT
v_gene: TRBV10-3
j_gene: TRBJ1-5
d_gene: TRBD1
abundance: once

CDR3aa: CASSGRLGNEQFF
CDR3nt: TGTGCCAGCAGCGGGCGACTGGGCAATGAGCAGTTCTTC
v_gene: TRBV7-9
j_gene: TRBJ2-1
d_gene: .
abundance: few

CDR3aa: CSARSPGEQFF
CDR3nt: TGCAGTGCTAGATCCCCTGGTGAGCAGTTCTTC
v_gene: TRBV20-1
j_gene: TRBJ2-1
d_gene: .
abundance: .

CDR3aa: CASSLRGGISEQFF
CDR3nt: TGTGCCAGCAGTTTAAGGGGCGGTATAAGTGAGCAGTTCTTC
v_gene: TRBV12-3/TRBV12-4
j_gene: TRBJ2-1
d_gene: .
abundance: few

CDR3aa: CASSLGSLGYIGGDTQYF
CDR3nt: TGTGCCAGCAGCCTGGGCTCGTTGGGTTACATAGGGGGAGATACGCAGTATTTT
v_gene: TRBV7-6
j_gene: TRBJ2-3
d_gene: .
abundance: .

CDR3aa: CASSLLPEERLFF
CDR3nt: TGTGCCAGCAGTCTCCTCCCGGAGGAAAGACTGTTTTTT
v_gene: TRBV6-1
j_gene: TRBJ1-4
d_gene: .
abundance: few

CDR3aa: CSVEGSGRYEQYF
CDR3nt: TGCAGCGTTGAAGGGTCAGGGCGGTACGAGCAGTACTTC
v_gene: TRBV29-1
j_gene: TRBJ2-7
d_gene: .
abundance: .

CDR3aa: CSARDGSSSGNEQFF
CDR3nt: TGCAGTGCTCGGGACGGTTCGTCTAGCGGAAATGAGCAGTTCTTC
v_gene: TRBV20-1
j_gene: TRBJ2-1
d_gene: TRBD2
abundance: few

CDR3aa: CASRTSYYEQYF
CDR3nt: TGTGCCAGCAGGACCAGTTACTACGAGCAGTACTTC
v_gene: TRBV21-1
j_gene: TRBJ2-7
d_gene: .
abundance: few

CDR3aa: CASSAGLAGISGANVLTF
CDR3nt: TGCGCCAGCAGCGCGGGACTAGCGGGCATCTCTGGGGCCAACGTCCTGACTTTC
v_gene: TRBV5-1
j_gene: TRBJ2-6
d_gene: TRBD2
abundance: .

CDR3aa: CSAGETSGNYEQYF
CDR3nt: TGCAGTGCAGGGGAGACTAGCGGGAATTACGAGCAGTACTTC
v_gene: TRBV20-1
j_gene: TRBJ2-7
d_gene: TRBD2
abundance: few

CDR3aa: CASMASGRINEQFF
CDR3nt: TGTGCCAGCATGGCTAGCGGGAGGATTAATGAGCAGTTCTTC
v_gene: TRBV28
j_gene: TRBJ2-1
d_gene: TRBD2
abundance: few

CDR3aa: CSARDRGLSPYNEQFF
CDR3nt: TGCAGTGCAAGGGACAGGGGGCTAAGTCCCTACAATGAGCAGTTCTTC
v_gene: TRBV20-1
j_gene: TRBJ2-1
d_gene: TRBD1
abundance: many

CDR3aa: CSVVVRGGYEQYF
CDR3nt: TGCAGCGTTGTCGTCAGGGGAGGATACGAGCAGTACTTC
v_gene: TRBV29-1
j_gene: TRBJ2-7
d_gene: .
abundance: few

CDR3aa: CASPRQGATDQPQHF
CDR3nt: TGTGCCAGCCCTCGACAGGGGGCGACGGATCAGCCCCAGCATTTT
v_gene: TRBV6-2/TRBV6-3
j_gene: TRBJ1-5
d_gene: TRBD1
abundance: .

CDR3aa: CASSAHGEGREYF
CDR3nt: TGCGCCAGCAGCGCCCACGGAGAGGGCCGGGAGTACTTC
v_gene: TRBV5-1
j_gene: TRBJ2-5
d_gene: .
abundance: few

CDR3aa: CSAPTRPGGQETQYF
CDR3nt: TGCAGTGCCCCCACTCGGCCGGGAGGTCAAGAGACCCAGTACTTC
v_gene: TRBV20-1
j_gene: TRBJ2-5
d_gene: TRBD2
abundance: many

CDR3aa: CATGGDRNTQYF
CDR3nt: TGTGCCACCGGGGGGGACAGGAACACGCAGTATTTT
v_gene: TRBV15
j_gene: TRBJ2-3
d_gene: .
abundance: few